These T cell receptor beta chains were read from a single sample in a study of cytomegalovirus exposure and HLA in healthy donors. Repertoires were generated with immunoSEQ multiplex PCR, while TCRdb's copy carries only in-frame clones and drops some. The repertoire holds about 170,000 clones, with 77% as singletons. Sequencing was done on a sample of PBMCs. These receptors came from a female donor in good health and CMV-seronegative. Each CDR3 is given with its conserved first and last residue. Each record gives: V gene, J gene, clone size, D gene, CDR3 DNA, CDR3 protein. D genes are given only for firm matches. Clone size, where shown, is once, few, many, or a class for clones that have expanded.

v_gene: TRBV7-2; j_gene: TRBJ1-4; abundance: NA; d_gene: NA; CDR3nt: TGTGCCAGCAGCTTAAATACAGGGACTAATGAAAAACTGTTTTTT; CDR3aa: CASSLNTGTNEKLFF
v_gene: TRBV19; j_gene: TRBJ2-7; abundance: NA; d_gene: NA; CDR3nt: TGTGCCAGTAGTTCCTCCGGGACACGCTACGAGCAGTACTTC; CDR3aa: CASSSSGTRYEQYF
v_gene: TRBV7-6; j_gene: TRBJ2-2; abundance: NA; d_gene: TRBD1; CDR3nt: TGTGCCAGCAGCCCGCGACAGGGGGCTAACACCGGGGAGCTGTTTTTT; CDR3aa: CASSPRQGANTGELFF
v_gene: TRBV29-1; j_gene: TRBJ1-4; abundance: NA; d_gene: NA; CDR3nt: TGCAGCGTTCTCTCGGGAGACGAAAAACTGTTTTTT; CDR3aa: CSVLSGDEKLFF
v_gene: TRBV30; j_gene: TRBJ1-2; abundance: NA; d_gene: NA; CDR3nt: TGTGCCTGGAGTTTGAGTAGCTATGGCTACACCTTC; CDR3aa: CAWSLSSYGYTF
v_gene: TRBV7-9; j_gene: TRBJ1-1; abundance: NA; d_gene: TRBD1; CDR3nt: TGTGCCAGCAGCCTACAGGGGTTTGGCACTGAAGCTTTCTTT; CDR3aa: CASSLQGFGTEAFF
v_gene: TRBV7-8; j_gene: TRBJ1-2; abundance: once; d_gene: NA; CDR3nt: TGTGCCAGCAGCCCGAGGGGAGGGGCCTACTATGGCTACACCTTC; CDR3aa: CASSPRGGAYYGYTF
v_gene: TRBV7-9; j_gene: TRBJ1-1; abundance: NA; d_gene: NA; CDR3nt: TGTGCCAGCAGCTTAGAGTCAGGGGCCACTGAAGCTTTCTTT; CDR3aa: CASSLESGATEAFF
v_gene: TRBV6-5; j_gene: TRBJ1-1; abundance: NA; d_gene: NA; CDR3nt: TGTGCCAGCAGTCCCGGACACCTTGGGGGGACTGAAGCTTTCTTT; CDR3aa: CASSPGHLGGTEAFF
v_gene: TRBV7-9; j_gene: TRBJ2-5; abundance: NA; d_gene: TRBD1; CDR3nt: TGTGCCAGCAGCACTACGGACAGGTTAGGGACCCAGTACTTC; CDR3aa: CASSTTDRLGTQYF
v_gene: TRBV21-1; j_gene: TRBJ1-4; abundance: few; d_gene: NA; CDR3nt: TGTGCCAGCAGCAAAGAGGCGGGTGGACAGTTTAATGAAAAACTGTTTTTT; CDR3aa: CASSKEAGGQFNEKLFF
v_gene: TRBV19; j_gene: TRBJ2-2; abundance: NA; d_gene: NA; CDR3nt: TGTGCCAGTAGGATCACACAGCTGAACACCGGGGAGCTGTTTTTT; CDR3aa: CASRITQLNTGELFF
v_gene: TRBV7-6; j_gene: TRBJ2-1; abundance: NA; d_gene: TRBD2; CDR3nt: TGTGCCAGCAGCTTAAGGCGGGAGAAGTCCAATGAGCAGTTCTTC; CDR3aa: CASSLRREKSNEQFF
v_gene: TRBV2; j_gene: TRBJ2-1; abundance: NA; d_gene: TRBD2; CDR3nt: TGTGCCAGCAGTGAAGCGCGAGCGGGAGGTCGGTTCTTC; CDR3aa: CASSEARAGGRFF
v_gene: TRBV11-2; j_gene: TRBJ1-4; abundance: NA; d_gene: TRBD1; CDR3nt: TGTGCCAGCAGCTTAGGTCAGGGGGCGAATGAAAAACTGTTTTTT; CDR3aa: CASSLGQGANEKLFF
v_gene: TRBV30; j_gene: TRBJ1-5; abundance: NA; d_gene: NA; CDR3nt: TGTGCCTGGAGTGCCAAAGGCAGGGGAATAAGCAATCAGCCCCAGCATTTT; CDR3aa: CAWSAKGRGISNQPQHF
v_gene: TRBV2; j_gene: TRBJ1-5; abundance: NA; d_gene: NA; CDR3nt: TGTGCCAGCAGTGAGGGGGGGCTTAATCAGCCCCAGCATTTT; CDR3aa: CASSEGGLNQPQHF
v_gene: TRBV10-3; j_gene: TRBJ1-1; abundance: few; d_gene: TRBD1; CDR3nt: TGTGCCATCAGCCCACAGGGGGCAAACACTGAAGCTTTCTTT; CDR3aa: CAISPQGANTEAFF
v_gene: TRBV18; j_gene: TRBJ1-5; abundance: NA; d_gene: TRBD1; CDR3nt: TGTGCCAGCTCACCACGTGGGACAGGGGAGTATCAGCCCCAGCATTTT; CDR3aa: CASSPRGTGEYQPQHF
v_gene: TRBV30; j_gene: TRBJ1-1; abundance: NA; d_gene: NA; CDR3nt: TGTGCCTGGAGCGTCCAGACTGAAGCTTTCTTT; CDR3aa: CAWSVQTEAFF
v_gene: TRBV6-4; j_gene: TRBJ2-7; abundance: NA; d_gene: TRBD1; CDR3nt: TGTGCCAGCCGGATGAGGACAGGGCCCTACGAGCAGTACTTC; CDR3aa: CASRMRTGPYEQYF
v_gene: TRBV15; j_gene: TRBJ1-4; abundance: NA; d_gene: TRBD1; CDR3nt: TGTGCCACCAGCAGAGAGACAGGGGGCGTAGTCGAAAAACTGTTTTTT; CDR3aa: CATSRETGGVVEKLFF
v_gene: TRBV28; j_gene: TRBJ1-2; abundance: NA; d_gene: TRBD1; CDR3nt: TGTGCCAGCAGTTTGATGGGACAGGGTGGGAACTATGGCTACACCTTC; CDR3aa: CASSLMGQGGNYGYTF
v_gene: TRBV5-1; j_gene: TRBJ1-1; abundance: NA; d_gene: NA; CDR3nt: TGCGCCAGCAGTCCACCGGGGGTTAACACTGAAGCTTTCTTT; CDR3aa: CASSPPGVNTEAFF
v_gene: TRBV5-1; j_gene: TRBJ1-4; abundance: NA; d_gene: NA; CDR3nt: TGCGCCAGCAGCAGCGGCCGTGCAACTAATGAAAAACTGTTTTTT; CDR3aa: CASSSGRATNEKLFF
v_gene: TRBV28; j_gene: TRBJ2-3; abundance: NA; d_gene: TRBD2; CDR3nt: TGTGCCAGCAGCCTAACTAGCGGGAGATTCGATACGCAGTATTTT; CDR3aa: CASSLTSGRFDTQYF